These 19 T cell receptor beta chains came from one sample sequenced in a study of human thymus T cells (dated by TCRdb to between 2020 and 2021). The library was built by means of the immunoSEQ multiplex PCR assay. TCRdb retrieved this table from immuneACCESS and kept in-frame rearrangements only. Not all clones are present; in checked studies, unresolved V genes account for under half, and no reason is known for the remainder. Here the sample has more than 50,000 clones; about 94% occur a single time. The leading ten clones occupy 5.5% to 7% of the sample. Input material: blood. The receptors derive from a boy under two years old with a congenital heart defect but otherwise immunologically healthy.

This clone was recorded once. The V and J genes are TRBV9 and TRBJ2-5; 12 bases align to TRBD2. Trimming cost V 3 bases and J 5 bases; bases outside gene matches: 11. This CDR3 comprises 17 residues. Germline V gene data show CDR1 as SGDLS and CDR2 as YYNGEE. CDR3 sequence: CASSGGLAGGSGETQYF. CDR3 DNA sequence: TGTGCCAGCAGCGGCGGGCTAGCGGGAGGGAGCGGGGAGACCCAGTACTTC. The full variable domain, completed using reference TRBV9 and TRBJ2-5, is DSGVTQTPKHLITATGQRVTLRCSPRSGDLSVYWYQQSLDQGLQFLIQYYNGEERAKGNILERFSAQQFPDLHSELNLSSLELGDSALYFCASSGGLAGGSGETQYFGPGTRLLVL.

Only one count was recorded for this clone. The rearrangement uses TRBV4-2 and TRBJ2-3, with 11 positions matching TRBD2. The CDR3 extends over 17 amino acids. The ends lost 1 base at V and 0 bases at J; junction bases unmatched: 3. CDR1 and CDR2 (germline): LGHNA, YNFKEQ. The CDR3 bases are TGTGCCAGCAGCCAAGTTAGCGGGGGGGCAAGCACAGATACGCAGTATTTT. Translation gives CASSQVSGGASTDTQYF.

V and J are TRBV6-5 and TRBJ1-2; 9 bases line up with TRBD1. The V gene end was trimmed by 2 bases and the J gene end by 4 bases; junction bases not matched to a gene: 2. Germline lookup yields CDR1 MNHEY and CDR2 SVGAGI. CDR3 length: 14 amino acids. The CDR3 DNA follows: TGTGCCAGCAGTTACAGGACAGGGGCCTATGGCTACACCTTC. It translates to CASSYRTGAYGYTF.

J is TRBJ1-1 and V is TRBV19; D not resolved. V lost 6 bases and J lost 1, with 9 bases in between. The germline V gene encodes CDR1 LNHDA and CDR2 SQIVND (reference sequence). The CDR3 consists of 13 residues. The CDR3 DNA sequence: TGTGCCAGTAGGTGGTCAGGGAACACTGAAGCTTTCTTT. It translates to CASRWSGNTEAFF.

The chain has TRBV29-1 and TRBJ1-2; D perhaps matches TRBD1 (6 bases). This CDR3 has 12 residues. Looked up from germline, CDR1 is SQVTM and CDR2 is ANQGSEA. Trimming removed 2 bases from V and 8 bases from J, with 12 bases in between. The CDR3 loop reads CSVERGAEGYTF. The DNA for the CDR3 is TGCAGCGTTGAAAGGGGGGCGGAAGGCTACACCTTC.

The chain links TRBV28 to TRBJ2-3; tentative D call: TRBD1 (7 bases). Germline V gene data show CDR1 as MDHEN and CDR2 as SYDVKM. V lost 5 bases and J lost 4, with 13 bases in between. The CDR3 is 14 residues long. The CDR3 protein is CASSQGGSADTQYF. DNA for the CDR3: TGTGCCAGCAGTCAGGGGGGCAGCGCAGATACGCAGTATTTT.

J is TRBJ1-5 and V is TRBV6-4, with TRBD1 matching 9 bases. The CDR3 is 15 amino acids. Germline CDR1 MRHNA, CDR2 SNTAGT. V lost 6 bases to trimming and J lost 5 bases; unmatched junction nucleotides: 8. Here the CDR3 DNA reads TGTGCCAGCAGCCAGACAGGGGGTAGGGATCAGCCCCAGCATTTT. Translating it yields CASSQTGGRDQPQHF.

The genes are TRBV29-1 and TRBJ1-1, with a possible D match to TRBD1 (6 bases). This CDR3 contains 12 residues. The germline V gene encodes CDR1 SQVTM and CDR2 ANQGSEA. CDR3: CGLNRDGTEAFF. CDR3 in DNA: TGCGGGTTAAACAGGGACGGCACTGAAGCTTTCTTT.

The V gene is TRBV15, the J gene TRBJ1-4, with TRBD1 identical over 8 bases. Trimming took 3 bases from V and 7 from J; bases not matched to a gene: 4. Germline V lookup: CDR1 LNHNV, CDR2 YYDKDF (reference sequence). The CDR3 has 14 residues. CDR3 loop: CATSSQGASEKLFF. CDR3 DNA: TGTGCCACCAGCAGCCAGGGGGCGAGTGAAAAACTGTTTTTT. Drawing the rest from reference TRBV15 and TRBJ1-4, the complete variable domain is DAMVIQNPRYQVTQFGKPVTLSCSQTLNHNVMYWYQQKSSQAPKLLFHYYDKDFNNEADTPDNFQSRRPNTSFCFLDIRSPGLGDTAMYLCATSSQGASEKLFFGSGTQLSVL.

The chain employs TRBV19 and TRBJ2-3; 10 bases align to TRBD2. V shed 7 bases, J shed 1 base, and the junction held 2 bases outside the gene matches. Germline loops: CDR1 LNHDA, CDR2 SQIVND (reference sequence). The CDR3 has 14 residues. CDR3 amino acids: CASTLAGGTDTQYF. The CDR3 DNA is TGTGCCAGTACTCTAGCGGGAGGCACAGATACGCAGTATTTT.

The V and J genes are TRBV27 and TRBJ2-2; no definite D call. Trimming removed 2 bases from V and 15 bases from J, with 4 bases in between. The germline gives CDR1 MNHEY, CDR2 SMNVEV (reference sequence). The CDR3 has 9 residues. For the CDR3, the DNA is TGTGCCAGCAGTTTAGGGATGTTTTTT. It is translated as CASSLGMFF.

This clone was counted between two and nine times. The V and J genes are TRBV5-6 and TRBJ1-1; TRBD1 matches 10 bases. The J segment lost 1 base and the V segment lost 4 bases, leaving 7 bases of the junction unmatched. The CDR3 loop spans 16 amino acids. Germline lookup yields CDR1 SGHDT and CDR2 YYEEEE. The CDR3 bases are TGTGCCAGCAGCGCCGGGACAGGGGCGGGGAACACTGAAGCTTTCTTT. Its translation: CASSAGTGAGNTEAFF.

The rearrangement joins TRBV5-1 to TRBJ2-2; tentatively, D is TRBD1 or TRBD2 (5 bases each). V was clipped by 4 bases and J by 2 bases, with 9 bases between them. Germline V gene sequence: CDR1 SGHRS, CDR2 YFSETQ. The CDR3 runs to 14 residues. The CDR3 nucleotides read TGCGCCAGCAGCGGGACGGCTAACACCGGGGAGCTGTTTTTT. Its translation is CASSGTANTGELFF.

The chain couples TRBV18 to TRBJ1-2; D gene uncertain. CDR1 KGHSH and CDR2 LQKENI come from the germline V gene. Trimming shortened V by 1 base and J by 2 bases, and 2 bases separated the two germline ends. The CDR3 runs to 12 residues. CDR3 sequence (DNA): TGTGCCAGCTCACCACAAAACTATGGCTACACCTTC. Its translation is CASSPQNYGYTF.

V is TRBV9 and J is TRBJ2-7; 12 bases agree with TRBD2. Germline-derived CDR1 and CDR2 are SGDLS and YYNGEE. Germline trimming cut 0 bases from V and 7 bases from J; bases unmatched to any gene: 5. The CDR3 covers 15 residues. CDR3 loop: CASSVGLAGAWEQYF. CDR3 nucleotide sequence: TGTGCCAGCAGCGTAGGACTAGCGGGGGCCTGGGAGCAGTACTTC. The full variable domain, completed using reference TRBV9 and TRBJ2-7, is DSGVTQTPKHLITATGQRVTLRCSPRSGDLSVYWYQQSLDQGLQFLIQYYNGEERAKGNILERFSAQQFPDLHSELNLSSLELGDSALYFCASSVGLAGAWEQYFGPGTRLTVT.

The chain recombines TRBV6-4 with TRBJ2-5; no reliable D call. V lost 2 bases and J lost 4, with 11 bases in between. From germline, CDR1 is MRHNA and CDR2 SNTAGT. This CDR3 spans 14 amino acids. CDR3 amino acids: CASSDPTLIETQYF. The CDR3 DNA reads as TGTGCCAGCAGTGACCCCACGCTCATAGAGACCCAGTACTTC.

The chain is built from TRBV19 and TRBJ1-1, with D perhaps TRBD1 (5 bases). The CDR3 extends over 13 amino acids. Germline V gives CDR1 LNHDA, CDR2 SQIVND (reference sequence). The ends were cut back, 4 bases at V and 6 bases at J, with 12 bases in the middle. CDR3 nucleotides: TGTGCCAGTAGTACCCTCGGAGGGGCTGAAGCTTTCTTT. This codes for CASSTLGGAEAFF.

CDR3 amino acids: CASSRDSEQYF. CDR3 bases: TGTGCCAGCAGCCGGGACAGCGAGCAGTACTTC. The V and J genes are TRBV5-5 and TRBJ2-7; the match to TRBD1 covers 7 bases. Germline lookup yields CDR1 SGHKS and CDR2 YYEKEE (reference sequence). The CDR3 extends over 11 amino acids. Unmatched junction bases numbered 1, after V lost 4 bases and J lost 6 bases.

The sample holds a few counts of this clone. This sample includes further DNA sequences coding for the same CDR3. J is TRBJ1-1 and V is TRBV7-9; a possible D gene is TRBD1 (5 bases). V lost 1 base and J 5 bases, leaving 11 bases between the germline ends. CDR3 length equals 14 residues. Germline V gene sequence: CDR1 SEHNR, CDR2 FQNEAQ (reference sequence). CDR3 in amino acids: CASSLGGAPTEAFF. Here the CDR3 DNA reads TGTGCCAGCAGCTTAGGAGGGGCGCCGACTGAAGCTTTCTTT.